This T cell receptor (beta chain) was sequenced in a study of blood T cell repertoires in COVID-19. TCRdb's table, derived via immunoSEQ multiplex PCR, lists solely in-frame clones and lacks some. The sample consists of about 160,000 clones, 82% of them appearing once. Germline values: CDR1 MNHNS, CDR2 SASEGT. The CDR3 length is 16 residues. Trimming pared 2 bases from V and 0 bases from J, leaving 11 bases between. The sequence was obtained from a woman aged 40 to 55 with COVID-19, enrolled during active disease. This chain connects TRBV6-1 to TRBJ1-5, with a tentative D call TRBD1 (5 bases). The material sequenced was peripheral blood. The chain's CDR3 is CASSELGHNSNQPQHF. CDR3 nucleotide sequence: TGTGCCAGCAGTGAATTGGGGCACAATAGCAATCAGCCCCAGCATTTT.